Listed below are T cell receptor beta chains from one sample, sequenced in a study of OX40 agonist ivuxolimab in advanced cancers. Here immunoSEQ multiplex PCR was the method, and the copy in TCRdb shows in-frame clones only, minus some. The repertoire includes roughly 71,000 clones, more than 65% of them detected once, and around 1.5% sits in the top ten. The sequencing used CD4+ or CD8+ T cells sorted from blood, collected in a trial of the OX40 agonist ivuxolimab. The receptors here all came from an adult with an advanced solid tumor such as melanoma, head and neck, liver or kidney cancer. The CDR3 runs from the conserved cysteine through the conserved F or W. The D gene is left open where the match is weak. For some rows the clone size is stated as once, few or many, or as a class when expanded; others skip it.

J gene,V gene,D gene,clone size,CDR3 DNA,CDR3 protein
TRBJ2-7,TRBV6-6,TRBD2,-,TGTGCCAGCAGGCCACCTACCTCGGGGGGGGCCTACGAGCAGTACTTC,CASRPPTSGGAYEQYF
TRBJ1-6,TRBV6-1,-,-,TGTGCCAGCAGTGAAGCGAAGACGGCTTATAATTCACCCCTCCACTTT,CASSEAKTAYNSPLHF
TRBJ2-7,TRBV7-2,TRBD2,-,TGTGCCAGCAGCTTATATGCGGGAGTCGAGCAGTACTTC,CASSLYAGVEQYF
TRBJ2-1,TRBV5-1,TRBD2,-,TGCGCCAGCAGCGGCGGGAGGGATAGGAATGAGCAGTTCTTC,CASSGGRDRNEQFF
TRBJ1-4,TRBV28,-,-,TGTGCCAGCAGTCTAGCCGGGACTCGAGAAAAACTGTTTTTT,CASSLAGTREKLFF
TRBJ1-2,TRBV2,TRBD1,-,TGTGCCAGCAGTTCAGGGGGATTGGGCTACACCTTC,CASSSGGLGYTF
TRBJ2-7,TRBV2,TRBD1,once,TGTGCCAGCAGCGGCGGACAGGGATACGAGCAGTACTTC,CASSGGQGYEQYF
TRBJ2-7,TRBV27,-,-,TGTGCCAGCAGCTTTCGGGCGGATCGATCCTACGAGCAGTACTTC,CASSFRADRSYEQYF
TRBJ2-7,TRBV19,TRBD2,few,TGTGCCAGTAGTATTATTGGACTAGCGGTCTACGAGCAGTACTTC,CASSIIGLAVYEQYF
TRBJ2-3,TRBV28,TRBD2,-,TGTGCCAAGGGACTAGCGGCAGATGCGGATACGCAGTATTTT,CAKGLAADADTQYF
TRBJ2-5,TRBV29-1,TRBD2,-,TGCAGCGTCTCACTAGCGGGAGTTATAGAGACCCAGTACTTC,CSVSLAGVIETQYF